A selection of T cell receptor beta chains follows, all from one sample in a study of PD-L1 blockade in urothelial cancer. Only in-frame clones appear in the TCRdb table, and some are missing; sequencing was by immunoSEQ multiplex PCR. The sample holds about 49,000 clones; roughly 78% are singletons and the top ten take 10%. Material: PBMCs, obtained around atezolizumab (anti-PD-L1) treatment. All receptors derive from a man between 65 and 85 years old with urothelial cancer. The CDR3 runs from the conserved cysteine through the conserved F or W. A D gene is named only where the DNA matches it firmly. Clone size is not always given. Where it is, it says once, few, many or a class for expanded clones.

clone size: .
V gene: TRBV28
D gene: .
J gene: TRBJ1-1
CDR3 protein: CASRSHGGLTEAFF
CDR3 DNA: TGTGCCAGCCGTTCCCACGGGGGTCTCACTGAAGCTTTCTTT

clone size: .
V gene: TRBV7-8
D gene: .
J gene: TRBJ1-2
CDR3 protein: CASSLESSAAPYGYTF
CDR3 DNA: TGTGCCAGCAGCTTGGAGAGCAGCGCGGCTCCCTATGGCTACACCTTC

clone size: .
V gene: TRBV29-1
D gene: TRBD2
J gene: TRBJ2-1
CDR3 protein: CSASSGRAPYNEQFF
CDR3 DNA: TGCAGCGCTTCTAGCGGGAGGGCCCCCTACAATGAGCAGTTCTTC

clone size: .
V gene: TRBV5-1
D gene: TRBD2
J gene: TRBJ2-3
CDR3 protein: CASSFSGGGTDTQYF
CDR3 DNA: TGCGCCAGCAGCTTCAGCGGGGGGGGCACAGATACGCAGTATTTT

clone size: .
V gene: TRBV5-4
D gene: TRBD2
J gene: TRBJ2-1
CDR3 protein: CASSSAGVSYNEQFF
CDR3 DNA: TGTGCCAGCAGCTCCGCGGGAGTGAGCTACAATGAGCAGTTCTTC

clone size: .
V gene: TRBV20-1
D gene: TRBD1
J gene: TRBJ2-1
CDR3 protein: CSAGEGAQQFF
CDR3 DNA: TGCAGTGCTGGTGAGGGGGCTCAGCAGTTCTTC

clone size: few
V gene: TRBV19
D gene: TRBD2
J gene: TRBJ2-1
CDR3 protein: CASSPQAGGVEQFF
CDR3 DNA: TGTGCCAGTAGTCCCCAGGCGGGAGGGGTTGAGCAGTTCTTC

clone size: few
V gene: TRBV19
D gene: TRBD1
J gene: TRBJ2-4
CDR3 protein: CASSAGTGANIQYF
CDR3 DNA: TGTGCCAGTTCTGCCGGGACAGGGGCCAACATTCAGTACTTC

clone size: .
V gene: TRBV9
D gene: TRBD2
J gene: TRBJ2-1
CDR3 protein: CASSVTSGSYNEQFF
CDR3 DNA: TGTGCCAGCAGCGTGACTAGCGGGAGTTACAATGAGCAGTTCTTC

clone size: .
V gene: TRBV10-3
D gene: .
J gene: TRBJ2-3
CDR3 protein: CASGVADTQYF
CDR3 DNA: TGTGCCTCCGGGGTAGCAGATACGCAGTATTTT

clone size: .
V gene: TRBV7-9
D gene: TRBD1
J gene: TRBJ1-4
CDR3 protein: CASSLGTGDEKLFF
CDR3 DNA: TGTGCCAGCAGCTTGGGGACAGGGGATGAAAAACTGTTTTTT

clone size: .
V gene: TRBV28
D gene: .
J gene: TRBJ1-1
CDR3 protein: CASSSFNRAKGTEAFF
CDR3 DNA: TGTGCCAGCAGTTCTTTCAACAGGGCCAAAGGCACTGAAGCTTTCTTT

clone size: .
V gene: TRBV13
D gene: TRBD2
J gene: TRBJ2-2
CDR3 protein: CASSSATSGSSDFTGELFF
CDR3 DNA: TGTGCCAGCAGCTCCGCGACTAGCGGGAGTTCGGATTTTACCGGGGAGCTGTTTTTT

clone size: .
V gene: TRBV5-1
D gene: TRBD2
J gene: TRBJ2-3
CDR3 protein: CASSLSGTEYF
CDR3 DNA: TGCGCCAGCAGCCTTAGCGGGACGGAGTATTTT

clone size: medium-sized
V gene: TRBV7-9
D gene: TRBD1
J gene: TRBJ2-7
CDR3 protein: CASSTPGTGAYEQYF
CDR3 DNA: TGTGCCAGCAGCACACCCGGGACAGGGGCCTACGAGCAGTACTTC

clone size: .
V gene: TRBV19
D gene: .
J gene: TRBJ2-1
CDR3 protein: CASSIGPLVVQFF
CDR3 DNA: TGTGCCAGTAGTATAGGGCCACTAGTAGTGCAGTTCTTC

clone size: .
V gene: TRBV5-4
D gene: .
J gene: TRBJ1-4
CDR3 protein: CASSLGGPQNEKLFF
CDR3 DNA: TGTGCCAGCAGCTTGGGGGGGCCACAGAATGAAAAACTGTTTTTT

clone size: .
V gene: TRBV7-9
D gene: TRBD1
J gene: TRBJ1-1
CDR3 protein: CASSPGGDRQGYTEAFF
CDR3 DNA: TGTGCCAGCAGCCCCGGAGGCGATAGACAGGGATACACTGAAGCTTTCTTT

clone size: .
V gene: TRBV7-2
D gene: TRBD1
J gene: TRBJ2-3
CDR3 protein: CASSLVGDSSTDTQYF
CDR3 DNA: TGTGCCAGCAGCTTAGTGGGGGACAGTAGCACAGATACGCAGTATTTT

clone size: .
V gene: TRBV6-1
D gene: TRBD2
J gene: TRBJ2-1
CDR3 protein: CASSEGLAGHNEQFF
CDR3 DNA: TGTGCCAGCAGTGAAGGGCTAGCGGGGCACAATGAGCAGTTCTTC

clone size: .
V gene: TRBV9
D gene: .
J gene: TRBJ2-7
CDR3 protein: CASSVGPLDEQYF
CDR3 DNA: TGTGCCAGCAGCGTAGGGCCCCTCGACGAGCAGTACTTC

clone size: .
V gene: TRBV5-1
D gene: TRBD1
J gene: TRBJ2-5
CDR3 protein: CASSARQGSPATQYF
CDR3 DNA: TGCGCCAGCAGCGCCAGACAGGGGTCTCCGGCGACCCAGTACTTC

clone size: .
V gene: TRBV19
D gene: .
J gene: TRBJ2-1
CDR3 protein: CARTTGPPDSYNEQFF
CDR3 DNA: TGTGCCAGGACTACAGGGCCCCCCGATTCCTACAATGAGCAGTTCTTC

clone size: .
V gene: TRBV7-3
D gene: .
J gene: TRBJ2-5
CDR3 protein: CASSLFWGQKETQYF
CDR3 DNA: TGTGCCAGCAGCTTATTCTGGGGGCAGAAAGAGACCCAGTACTTC

clone size: .
V gene: TRBV6-5
D gene: TRBD1
J gene: TRBJ2-2
CDR3 protein: CASSSRDRLPGELFF
CDR3 DNA: TGTGCCAGCAGTTCTCGGGACAGACTTCCCGGGGAGCTGTTTTTT

clone size: .
V gene: TRBV11-2
D gene: .
J gene: TRBJ2-1
CDR3 protein: CASSSEGGDWVNEQFF
CDR3 DNA: TGTGCCAGCAGCTCGGAGGGGGGGGATTGGGTCAATGAGCAGTTCTTC

clone size: few
V gene: TRBV28
D gene: TRBD1
J gene: TRBJ1-2
CDR3 protein: CASSLPGQARGYTF
CDR3 DNA: TGTGCCAGCAGTCTCCCGGGACAGGCACGGGGCTACACCTTC

clone size: .
V gene: TRBV4-1
D gene: .
J gene: TRBJ2-2
CDR3 protein: CASSQPSGEGGELFF
CDR3 DNA: TGCGCCAGCAGCCAACCCTCAGGGGAGGGCGGGGAGCTGTTTTTT

clone size: few
V gene: TRBV27
D gene: .
J gene: TRBJ2-2
CDR3 protein: CASRGADTGELFF
CDR3 DNA: TGTGCCAGTAGGGGCGCCGACACCGGGGAGCTGTTTTTT

clone size: .
V gene: TRBV10-2
D gene: .
J gene: TRBJ2-3
CDR3 protein: CASSDYGTSTDTQYF
CDR3 DNA: TGCGCCAGCAGTGACTACGGGACTAGCACAGATACGCAGTATTTT

clone size: .
V gene: TRBV5-1
D gene: TRBD2
J gene: TRBJ2-3
CDR3 protein: CASSLGLAGDTDTQYF
CDR3 DNA: TGCGCCAGCAGCTTGGGACTAGCGGGAGACACAGATACGCAGTATTTT

clone size: .
V gene: TRBV6-1
D gene: TRBD1
J gene: TRBJ1-4
CDR3 protein: CASSTGTGLGKLFF
CDR3 DNA: TGTGCCAGCAGCACCGGGACAGGGCTCGGAAAACTGTTTTTT

clone size: .
V gene: TRBV6-1
D gene: TRBD2
J gene: TRBJ2-7
CDR3 protein: CASSVTSREQYF
CDR3 DNA: TGTGCCAGCAGCGTGACTAGCAGGGAGCAGTACTTC

clone size: .
V gene: TRBV30
D gene: .
J gene: TRBJ2-7
CDR3 protein: CAWSVTGSSYEQYF
CDR3 DNA: TGTGCCTGGAGTGTAACAGGGAGCTCCTACGAGCAGTACTTC

clone size: few
V gene: TRBV11-1
D gene: TRBD2
J gene: TRBJ2-7
CDR3 protein: CASSRRGGGVGEQYF
CDR3 DNA: TGTGCCAGCAGCCGGCGAGGCGGGGGAGTGGGGGAGCAGTACTTC

clone size: .
V gene: TRBV5-5
D gene: TRBD2
J gene: TRBJ2-5
CDR3 protein: CASSRGSTSGSQETQYF
CDR3 DNA: TGTGCCAGCAGCCGGGGGTCTACTAGCGGTTCCCAAGAGACCCAGTACTTC

clone size: .
V gene: TRBV25-1
D gene: .
J gene: TRBJ2-1
CDR3 protein: CASSEVIQGGYNEQFF
CDR3 DNA: TGTGCCAGCAGTGAGGTGATACAGGGCGGCTACAATGAGCAGTTCTTC